One and the same sample provided the 18 T cell receptor beta chains below, sequenced in a study of blood T cell repertoires in COVID-19 (dated by TCRdb to the early 2020s). The library was generated by the immunoSEQ multiplex PCR assay. The table was pulled from immuneACCESS by TCRdb, which kept in-frame rearrangements only. Such tables lose some clones; where checked, under half of the loss comes from unresolved V genes, and the rest has no known cause. This sample is represented by approximately 260,000 clones; approximately 90% of them were singletons. Together, the top ten hold about 3.5% of the sample. Material: peripheral blood. The source is a man younger than 35 with active or convalescent COVID-19.

V usage is TRBV11-3 and J usage is TRBJ2-3, with D possibly matching TRBD1 (6 bases). Germline-derived CDR1 and CDR2 are SGHNT and YENEEA. V was shortened by 3 bases and J by 5 bases, with 15 bases between the two germline ends. This CDR3 region has 15 residues. DNA of the CDR3: TGTGCCAGCAGCTTCAACAGGGAAGGTGAAGATACGCAGTATTTT. Translating gives CASSFNREGEDTQYF.

The J gene is TRBJ1-6, the V gene TRBV27; 9 bases match TRBD1. The V and J ends lost 2 bases and 7 bases, in that order; junction bases with no gene match: 3. CDR1 is MNHEY and CDR2 is SMNVEV in the germline V gene (reference sequence). This CDR3 is 15 amino acids long. As DNA, the CDR3 is TGTGCCAGCAGTTTAGGTGGGACAGGGAATTCACCCCTCCACTTT. Protein: CASSLGGTGNSPLHF.

CDR3 region: CAIKASGPQETQYF. As DNA, the CDR3 is TGTGCCATCAAGGCTAGCGGGCCTCAAGAGACCCAGTACTTC. The chain uses TRBV10-3 and TRBJ2-5, with 8 bases matching TRBD2. J was trimmed by 2 bases and V by 7 bases; bases with no gene match: 6. Per germline, CDR1 ENHRY and CDR2 SYGVKD. CDR3 size: 14 residues.

The rearrangement links TRBV5-1 to TRBJ2-7, with D perhaps matching TRBD2 (6 bases). CDR3 size: 17 residues. V lost 0 bases and J 1 base, leaving 17 bases between the germline ends. The germline V gene encodes CDR1 SGHRS and CDR2 YFSETQ. The CDR3 DNA is TGCGCCAGCAGCTTGGAATTAGCGGCCACCGCTTCCTACGAGCAGTACTTC. Translated, it gives CASSLELAATASYEQYF. The complete variable domain, with remaining parts taken from reference TRBV5-1 and TRBJ2-7, reads KAGVTQTPRYLIKTRGQQVTLSCSPISGHRSVSWYQQTPGQGLQFLFEYFSETQRNKGNFPGRFSGRQFSNSRSEMNVSTLELGDSALYLCASSLELAATASYEQYFGPGTRLTVT.

For this clone: A much more abundant neighbour one base away suggests this may be a read error. V gene TRBV28 combines with J gene TRBJ2-7; TRBD1 matches at 11 bases. Germline V gene lookup returns CDR1 MDHEN and CDR2 SYDVKM. V gave up 5 bases and J gave up 2 bases; unmatched junction bases: 5. CDR3 length: 15 residues. The CDR3 loop reads CASSPPGQGAYEQYF. CDR3 DNA sequence: TGTGCCAGCAGTCCACCGGGACAGGGGGCCTACGAGCAGTACTTC.

This clone has a handful of counts. The chain has TRBV7-2 and TRBJ2-7; TRBD1 aligns across 7 bases. The germline V gene encodes CDR1 SGHTA and CDR2 FQGNSA. V was pared by 5 bases and J by 12 bases, with 7 bases of the junction left unmatched. The CDR3 runs to 11 residues. The CDR3 reads CASSQTGTSYF. The CDR3 DNA follows: TGTGCCAGCAGCCAGACAGGGACCTCGTACTTC.

This clone was seen a single time. The chain links TRBV7-8 to TRBJ2-1; the match to TRBD2 covers 12 bases. The CDR3 totals 16 residues. In germline, CDR1 is SGHVS, CDR2 FQNEAQ. Trimming took 1 base from V and 4 from J; bases not matched to a gene: 2. The CDR3 DNA follows: TGTGCCAGCAGCTTAGTACTAGCGGGAGGTTACAATGAGCAGTTCTTC. Its translation: CASSLVLAGGYNEQFF.

The chain has TRBV12-3 or TRBV12-4 and TRBJ2-7, with TRBD2 matching over 8 bases. V dropped 3 bases and J dropped 2; count of bases not matched to a gene: 0. This CDR3 is built from 13 residues. In nucleotides, the CDR3 is TGTGCCAGCAGTTTCGGGGGGGCCTACGAGCAGTACTTC. Amino acid sequence: CASSFGGAYEQYF.

This clone was seen a few times. This sequence joins TRBV11-1 and TRBJ1-4; TRBD1 might be the D (5 bases). CDR3 size: 14 residues. V dropped 5 bases and J dropped 8 bases, with 15 bases sitting between them. Germline V lookup: CDR1 SGHAT, CDR2 FQDESV (reference sequence). CDR3 DNA sequence: TGTGCCAGCAGCGCAACAGGATTTGGCGAAAAACTGTTTTTT. As protein: CASSATGFGEKLFF.

The chain is built from TRBV2 and TRBJ2-6, with 9 bases lining up with TRBD1. CDR1 is SNHLY, CDR2 FYNNEI, per germline. Trimming removed 7 bases from V and 4 bases from J; junction bases left unmatched: 5. The CDR3 has 15 residues. The DNA for the CDR3 is TGTGCCAGCATTCGGACAGGGGTCGGGGCCAACGTCCTGACTTTC. Translating gives CASIRTGVGANVLTF.

The gene calls are TRBV28 and TRBJ2-7; D is unresolved. Trimming removed 5 bases at V and 7 bases at J, with 9 bases between. From germline, CDR1 is MDHEN and CDR2 SYDVKM. This CDR3 region has 11 residues. The CDR3: CASSLHGEQYF. The DNA for the CDR3 is TGTGCCAGCAGTCTGCACGGGGAGCAGTACTTC.

The chain is built from TRBV9 and TRBJ2-3; TRBD2 matches 7 bases. V dropped 0 bases and J dropped 11; count of bases not matched to a gene: 6. From germline, CDR1 is SGDLS and CDR2 YYNGEE. The CDR3 length is 13 residues. In DNA form, the CDR3 reads TGTGCCAGCAGCGTAGTATGGGGGGAGGGGCAGTATTTT. Translating it yields CASSVVWGEGQYF.

The chain employs TRBV18 and TRBJ2-7, with D perhaps matching TRBD2 (5 bases). In germline, CDR1 is KGHSH, CDR2 LQKENI. V lost 2 bases to trimming and J lost 3 bases, with 8 bases between them. The CDR3 runs 13 residues. CDR3 sequence: CASSPTAGYEQYF. For the CDR3, the DNA is TGTGCCAGCTCACCAACCGCGGGCTACGAGCAGTACTTC.

The J gene is TRBJ2-3, the V gene TRBV15; D is undetermined. The CDR3 loop spans 15 amino acids. Germline CDR1 is LNHNV and CDR2 is YYDKDF (reference sequence). The ends were cut back, 0 bases at V and 5 bases at J, with 12 bases in the middle. As DNA, the CDR3 is TGTGCCACCAGCAGAGATGACCCGGGTGGAGATACGCAGTATTTT. Amino acids: CATSRDDPGGDTQYF. The full variable domain, completed using reference TRBV15 and TRBJ2-3, is DAMVIQNPRYQVTQFGKPVTLSCSQTLNHNVMYWYQQKSSQAPKLLFHYYDKDFNNEADTPDNFQSRRPNTSFCFLDIRSPGLGDTAMYLCATSRDDPGGDTQYFGPGTRLTVL.

The gene calls are TRBV15 and TRBJ2-3; 7 nucleotides align to TRBD2. CDR1 LNHNV and CDR2 YYDKDF come from the germline V gene (reference sequence). The CDR3 has 15 residues. The trim removed 1 base at V and 4 bases at J, leaving 5 bases unmatched. Here the CDR3 DNA reads TGTGCCACCAGCAGAGGAGCGGGAATAGCAGATACGCAGTATTTT. Its protein is CATSRGAGIADTQYF.

This clone was counted a few times. The chain joins TRBV30 to TRBJ2-3; unclear D gene. The ends were cut back, 1 base at V and 6 bases at J, with 5 bases in the middle. Germline loops: CDR1 GTSNPN, CDR2 SVGIG (reference sequence). This CDR3 region has 11 residues. The CDR3 DNA reads TGTGCCTGGAGTGGCCGGGATACGCAGTATTTT. Translating it yields CAWSGRDTQYF.

The genes are TRBV5-1 and TRBJ2-1, with TRBD2 identical over 7 bases. Germline values: CDR1 SGHRS, CDR2 YFSETQ. Trimming removed 4 bases from V and 0 bases from J; junction bases left unmatched: 4. This CDR3 is built from 15 residues. The DNA for the CDR3 is TGCGCCAGCAGCCCCGGGGGGAGCTCCTACAATGAGCAGTTCTTC. Translation gives CASSPGGSSYNEQFF.

The chain carries TRBV6-5 and TRBJ1-5; the D is unclear. The germline V gene has CDR1 MNHEY and CDR2 SVGAGI. With 5 bases removed from V and 0 bases from J, the gap between germline ends came to 11 bases. This CDR3 comprises 15 residues. Written as DNA, the CDR3 is TGTGCCAGCAGTCCGACGGGTTATAGCAATCAGCCCCAGCATTTT. Amino acids: CASSPTGYSNQPQHF.